The 11 T cell receptor beta chains reported below all come from one sample, sequenced in a study of response to subunit inactivated influenza vaccine. Via MiXCR, TCRdb re-called the RT-PCR reads, giving one row per CDR3 protein. The profile shows fewer than 600,000 distinct CDR3 sequences, approximately 7.8% of them singletons. The sequencing here drew on PBMCs from blood, taken roughly 24 months after vaccination. The origin of the receptors is a man between 50 and 70 years old who received an inactivated influenza vaccine.

This clonotype was observed a handful of times. The J gene is TRBJ1-2, the V gene TRBV7-2; the D gene is possibly TRBD1 (6 bases). Looked up from germline, CDR1 is SGHTA and CDR2 is FQGNSA. V lost 0 bases and J 8 bases, leaving 19 bases between the germline ends. This CDR3 comprises 16 residues. CDR3 nucleotide sequence: TGTGCCAGCAGCTTAGCGTATGGCAGGGGAACGGAAGGCTACACCTTC. Protein: CASSLAYGRGTEGYTF.

This clonotype came up a few times. This chain links TRBV7-2 with TRBJ1-1, with D unclear. Germline V gene data show CDR1 as SGHTA and CDR2 as FQGNSA. The length of the CDR3 is 14 residues. V was clipped by 6 bases and J by 4 bases, with 15 bases between them. In DNA form, the CDR3 reads TGTGCCAGCAGACAAGTGGCGGACGGCACTGAAGCTTTCTTT. Translated, it gives CASRQVADGTEAFF.

V and J are TRBV4-3 and TRBJ2-3; D is perhaps TRBD2 (7 bases). V was trimmed by 3 bases and J by 0 bases, leaving 13 bases between them. The CDR3 loop spans 16 amino acids. Germline assignment: CDR1 LGHNA and CDR2 YSLEER. This chain's CDR3 is CASSQGGGRSTDTQYF. The DNA of the CDR3 is TGCGCCAGCAGCCAGGGGGGGGGCCGAAGCACAGATACGCAGTATTTT.

This clonotype has just a few counts. This chain links TRBV12-3 or TRBV12-4 with TRBJ1-4, with 8 positions matching TRBD1. The CDR3 has 14 amino acids. J was trimmed by 8 bases and V by 10 bases; bases with no gene match: 12. The CDR3, as DNA: TGTGCCACCCAAACGACAGGGGTGCGGGAAAAACTGTTTTTT. Translated, it gives CATQTTGVREKLFF.

This clonotype was seen only a few times. The V call is TRBV11-2, the J call TRBJ1-1, with D perhaps TRBD1 (5 bases). V gave up 5 bases and J gave up 3 bases, with 19 bases separating them. In germline, CDR1 is SGHAT, CDR2 FQNNGV. The CDR3 is made up of 16 amino acids. The CDR3 loop reads CASSLRDWGPDTEAFF. Written as DNA, the CDR3 is TGTGCCAGCAGCCTCCGGGACTGGGGACCCGACACTGAAGCTTTCTTT.

J is TRBJ2-6 and V is TRBV3-1; TRBD1 matches 7 bases. CDR3 length: 15 amino acids. Trimming at V came to 5 bases and at J to 2 bases, leaving 3 bases not matched to a gene. Germline V lookup: CDR1 LGHDT, CDR2 YNNKEL (reference sequence). Written as DNA, the CDR3 is TGTGCCAGCAGCAACACAGGGGCTGGGGCCAACGTCCTGACTTTC. Its protein product is CASSNTGAGANVLTF.

Ten or more counts support this clonotype. The chain couples TRBV9 to TRBJ2-3; no clear D. The CDR3 is made up of 14 amino acids. In germline, CDR1 is SGDLS, CDR2 YYNGEE. Trimming took off 3 bases at V and 2 bases at J, with 10 bases between the two ends. The CDR3 nucleotides read TGTGCCAGCAGCGCCGGTGGATTCACAGATACGCAGTATTTT. This codes for CASSAGGFTDTQYF.

The chain uses TRBV7-9 and TRBJ1-1; TRBD1 matches 7 bases. Trimming cost V 6 bases and J 6 bases; bases outside gene matches: 4. Germline loops: CDR1 SEHNR, CDR2 FQNEAQ (reference sequence). The CDR3 has 12 amino acids. The CDR3 coding sequence is TGTGCCAGCAGTTCAGGACAGGCTGAAGCTTTCTTT. Translated, it gives CASSSGQAEAFF.

V is TRBV7-2 and J is TRBJ2-7; TRBD2 matches at 10 bases. Trimming took 5 bases from V and 0 from J; bases not matched to a gene: 10. Germline loops: CDR1 SGHTA, CDR2 FQGNSA. The CDR3 is 17 amino acids. CDR3 in amino acids: CASSPGLAGDDSYEQYF. DNA for the CDR3: TGTGCCAGCAGCCCGGGGCTAGCGGGGGACGACTCCTACGAGCAGTACTTC.

This clonotype showed up many times. The gene calls are TRBV28 and TRBJ2-1; D gene unclear. V lost 7 bases and J 4 bases, leaving 11 bases between the germline ends. This CDR3 is 13 amino acids long. CDR1 MDHEN and CDR2 SYDVKM come from the germline V gene. The CDR3 bases are TGTGCCAGCAAGGCAGCCGATTACAATGAGCAGTTCTTC. It translates to CASKAADYNEQFF.

The chain has TRBV4-1 and TRBJ1-2, with no clear D. V lost 1 base to trimming and J lost 0 bases, with 9 bases between them. Germline-derived CDR1 and CDR2 are MGHRA and YSYEKL. CDR3 length equals 15 residues. The DNA of the CDR3 is TGCGCCAGCAGCCAAGTTCCTGCGGCTAACTATGGCTACACCTTC. Protein sequence: CASSQVPAANYGYTF.